The sample holds one count of the clone carrying this TCR beta chain. These data are taken from a study of blood T cell repertoires in COVID-19. The wider study: T cells, B-cell-depleted T cells, or PBMCs provided the cDNA or gDNA that served as material.

V shed 4 bases and J 9 bases; nucleotides not matched to a gene: 5. There are 13 residues in the CDR3. Per the germline V gene, CDR1 is SGHKS and CDR2 is YYEKEE (reference sequence). Per the original data handling: Nucleated cell counts were estimated from reference gene primer amplification. Profiled with immunoSEQ multiplex PCR; TCRdb holds only in-frame clones, not every one. V and J calls and clone size are copied from that table; D and trimming were computed from the DNA. Of roughly 100,000 clones in the sample, 81% were seen once. Material for sequencing was peripheral blood. This TCR came from an elderly man with acute or convalescent COVID-19. This rearrangement joins TRBV5-5 to TRBJ2-1, with 9 bases that match TRBD1. The CDR3, as DNA: TGTGCCAGCAGCAACCACAGGGGGCGTGAGCAGTTCTTC. As protein: CASSNHRGREQFF.